This TCR beta chain came from a study of blood T cell repertoires in COVID-19. Method: immunoSEQ multiplex PCR; TCRdb's copy keeps in-frame clones and lacks some. The table lists about 400,000 clones, 70% to 90% of them singletons. Trimming shortened V by 6 bases and J by 2 bases, and 10 bases separated the two germline ends. CDR1 and CDR2 from the germline V gene are MNHEY and SVGAGI. This CDR3 is 14 amino acids long. The chain recombines TRBV6-5 with TRBJ2-2; D is perhaps TRBD1 (6 bases). This receptor was taken from a man aged 40-49 years with acute or convalescent COVID-19. Sequencing was performed on peripheral blood. The CDR3 DNA sequence: TGTGCCAGCAGAACGGACAGCAACACCGGGGAGCTGTTTTTT. It yields the protein CASRTDSNTGELFF.